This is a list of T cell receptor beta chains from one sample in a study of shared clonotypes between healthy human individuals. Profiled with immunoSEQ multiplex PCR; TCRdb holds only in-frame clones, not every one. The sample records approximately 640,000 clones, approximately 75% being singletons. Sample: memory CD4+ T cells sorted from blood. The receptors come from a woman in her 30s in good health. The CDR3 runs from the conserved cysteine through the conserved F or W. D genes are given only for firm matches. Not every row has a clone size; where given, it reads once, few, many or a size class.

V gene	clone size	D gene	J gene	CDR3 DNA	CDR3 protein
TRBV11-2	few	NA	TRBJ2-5	TGTGCCAGCAGCTCCGTGAGCCATGGAGAGACCCAGTACTTC	CASSSVSHGETQYF
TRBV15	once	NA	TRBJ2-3	TGTGCCACCAGCAGAGATTTTCTGGCTGGAGATACGCAGTATTTT	CATSRDFLAGDTQYF
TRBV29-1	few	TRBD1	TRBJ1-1	TGCAGCGCCGCCGAGGACAGGGGGATAGGCACTGAAGCTTTCTTT	CSAAEDRGIGTEAFF
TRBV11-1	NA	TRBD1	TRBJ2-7	TGTGCCAGCAGCTTATACGGGACAGGGCACAACGAGCAGTACTTC	CASSLYGTGHNEQYF
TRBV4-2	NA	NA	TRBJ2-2	TGTGCCAGCAGCCAAGAGGACATGAACACCGGGGAGCTGTTTTTT	CASSQEDMNTGELFF
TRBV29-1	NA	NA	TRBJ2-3	TGCAGCGTTGTAACCTCTAGCACAGATACGCAGTATTTT	CSVVTSSTDTQYF
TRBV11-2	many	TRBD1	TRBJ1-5	TGTGCCAGCAGCTTAGTGAGCCGGCAGGGGGCGGGTCAGCCCCAGCATTTT	CASSLVSRQGAGQPQHF
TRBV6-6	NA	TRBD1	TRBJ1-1	TGTGCCAGCAGTTACGGACAGGACTTGAACACTGAAGCTTTCTTT	CASSYGQDLNTEAFF
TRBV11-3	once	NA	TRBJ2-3	TGTGCCAGCAGCTCACACCCTCGGGATACGCAGTATTTT	CASSSHPRDTQYF
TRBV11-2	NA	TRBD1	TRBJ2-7	TGTGCCAGCAGCCGCCAAGACAGGGGCGGTGAGCAGTACTTC	CASSRQDRGGEQYF
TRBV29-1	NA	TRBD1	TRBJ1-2	TGCAGCGTAAAGGGGGACAGAGGACAAGGCTACACCTTC	CSVKGDRGQGYTF
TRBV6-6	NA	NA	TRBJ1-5	TGTGCCAGCAGTTACATGGCAATGGGGCAGCCCCAGCATTTT	CASSYMAMGQPQHF
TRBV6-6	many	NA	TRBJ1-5	TGTGCCAGCAGCCCCGGACGGGTTAATCAGCCCCAGCATTTT	CASSPGRVNQPQHF
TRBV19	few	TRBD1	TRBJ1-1	TGTGCCAGTATCAAATGGACAGGGGGCCCCGACACTGAAGCTTTCTTT	CASIKWTGGPDTEAFF
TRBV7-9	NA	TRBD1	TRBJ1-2	TGTGCCAGCAGCCCAGGGGGCGGTAGGGGTTATGGCTACACCTTC	CASSPGGGRGYGYTF
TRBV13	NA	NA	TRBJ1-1	TGTGCCAGCAGCCGAGGCTACACTGAAGCTTTCTTT	CASSRGYTEAFF
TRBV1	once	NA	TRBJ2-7	TGCACCAGCAGCCAAGATCGTGGCATATACTCCTACGAGCAGTACTTC	CTSSQDRGIYSYEQYF
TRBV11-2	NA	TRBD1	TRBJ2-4	TGTGCCAGCAGCTTACCCAGGGGGCATTTCCTAGCCAAAAACATTCAGTACTTC	CASSLPRGHFLAKNIQYF
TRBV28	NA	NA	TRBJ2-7	TGTGCCAGCAGTCTAGCTTTCGAGCAGTACTTC	CASSLAFEQYF
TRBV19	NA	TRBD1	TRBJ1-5	TGTGCCAGTAGTAGGGGACAGGGTCAAGGAGTTAGCAATCAGCCCCAGCATTTT	CASSRGQGQGVSNQPQHF
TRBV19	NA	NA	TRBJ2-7	TGTGCCAGTAGTCCACAGATTTCAAGCTACGAGCAGTACTTC	CASSPQISSYEQYF
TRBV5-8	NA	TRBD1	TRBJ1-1	TGTGCCAGCAGCCCGGGACAGGGCGTTTCGGCTTTCTTT	CASSPGQGVSAFF
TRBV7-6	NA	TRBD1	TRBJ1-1	TGTGCCAGCAGCACCCGGACAGGGGGCACTGAAGCTTTCTTT	CASSTRTGGTEAFF
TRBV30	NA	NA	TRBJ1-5	TGTGCCTGGAGTGGCGGGACCTTAAATCAGCCCCAGCATTTT	CAWSGGTLNQPQHF
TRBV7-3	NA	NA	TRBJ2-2	TGTGCCAGCAGCCCAGGCGGACGCACCGGGGAGCTGTTTTTT	CASSPGGRTGELFF
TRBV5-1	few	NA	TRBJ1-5	TGCGCCAGCAGCCGGTCAGGGGATGTCTCGCAGCCCCAGCATTTT	CASSRSGDVSQPQHF
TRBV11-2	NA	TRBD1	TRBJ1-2	TGTGCCAGCAGCGGAACAGGGGCCGGGGGCTACACCTTC	CASSGTGAGGYTF
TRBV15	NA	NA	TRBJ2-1	TGTGCCACCAGCAGAAAGATGTATGAGCAGTTCTTC	CATSRKMYEQFF
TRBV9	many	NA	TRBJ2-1	TGTGCCAGCAGCGTGGGCGGGGGCCGCGAAAATGAGCAGTTCTTC	CASSVGGGRENEQFF
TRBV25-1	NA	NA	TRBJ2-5	TGTGCCAGCAGTGAGGGGGGGACAGTCCAAGAGACCCAGTACTTC	CASSEGGTVQETQYF
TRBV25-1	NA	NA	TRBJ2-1	TGTGCCAGCAGGGGTGGGGGCTACAATGAGCAGTTCTTC	CASRGGGYNEQFF
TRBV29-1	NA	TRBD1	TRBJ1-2	TGCAGCGCCGGGACAGGGGGCTTGGATGGCTACACCTTC	CSAGTGGLDGYTF
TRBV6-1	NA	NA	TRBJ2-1	TGTGCCAGCAGTGATCGGACTTCCATTGGGTGGGGGCTCTACAATGAGCAGTTCTTC	CASSDRTSIGWGLYNEQFF
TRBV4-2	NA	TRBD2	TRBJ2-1	TGTGCCAGCACCGGGACTAGCGGGAGGGTAAACAATGAGCAGTTCTTC	CASTGTSGRVNNEQFF
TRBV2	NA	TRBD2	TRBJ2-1	TGTGCCAGCAGTGAACAAGCGGGGGCCTACAATGAGCAGTTCTTC	CASSEQAGAYNEQFF
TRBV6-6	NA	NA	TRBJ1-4	TGTGCCAGCAGCGGACGGGGTGAAAAACTGTTTTTT	CASSGRGEKLFF
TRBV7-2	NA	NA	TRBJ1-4	TGTGCCAGCAGCTCTACAGGGAGGAAACTGTTTTTT	CASSSTGRKLFF
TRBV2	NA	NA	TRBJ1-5	TGTGCCAGCCGTGGTAGCAGTGGAAGAGTCAGCAATCAGCCCCAGCATTTT	CASRGSSGRVSNQPQHF
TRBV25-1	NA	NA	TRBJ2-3	TGTGCCAGCAGTGAAATCACAGATACGCAGTATTTT	CASSEITDTQYF
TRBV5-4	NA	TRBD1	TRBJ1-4	TGTGCCAGCAGCTCGAAAGGGACAGGCCCGTTGGCTAATGAAAAACTGTTTTTT	CASSSKGTGPLANEKLFF
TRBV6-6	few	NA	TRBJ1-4	TGTGCCAGCAGTTACGGGAGGGCTCGTGTTGAAAAACTGTTTTTT	CASSYGRARVEKLFF
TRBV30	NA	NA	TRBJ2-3	TGTGCCTGGAGTGTGGGCGGAGATTGGGGAGATACGCAGTATTTT	CAWSVGGDWGDTQYF
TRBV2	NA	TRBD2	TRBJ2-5	TGTGCCAGCAGTACTTACGGGACTATAAAAGAGACCCAGTACTTC	CASSTYGTIKETQYF
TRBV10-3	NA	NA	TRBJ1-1	TGTGCCATCAGTGAATCTACTCTCGGGGGCGACACTGAAGCTTTCTTT	CAISESTLGGDTEAFF
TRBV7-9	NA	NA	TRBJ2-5	TGTGCCAGCAGCTCTTCGTGGGAGACCCAGTACTTC	CASSSSWETQYF
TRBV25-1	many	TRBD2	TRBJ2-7	TGTGCCAGCAGAGGGACTAGCGGGACCTACGAGCAGTACTTC	CASRGTSGTYEQYF
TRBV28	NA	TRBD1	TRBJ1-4	TGTGCCAGCAGGGAAATACAGGGGGCTTTTCGCGCAAAACTGTTTTTT	CASREIQGAFRAKLFF
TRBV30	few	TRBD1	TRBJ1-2	TGTGCCTGGACCCTAGGGCCGGGGACAGGGATTAACTATGGCTACACCTTC	CAWTLGPGTGINYGYTF
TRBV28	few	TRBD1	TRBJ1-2	TGTGCCAGCAGTTTTCAGTTACTCATCCGGGGACAGAACTATGGCTACACCTTC	CASSFQLLIRGQNYGYTF
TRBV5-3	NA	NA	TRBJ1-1	TGTGCCAGCAGCTTTCAAAGGAACCAGGGGGAAGCTTTCTTT	CASSFQRNQGEAFF
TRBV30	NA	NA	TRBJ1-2	TGTGCCTGGAGTCTGACCCGTCGGCCCTATGGCTACACCTTC	CAWSLTRRPYGYTF
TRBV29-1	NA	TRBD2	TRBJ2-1	TGCAGCGTCAACCCCGCCCTAGCGGGGTCATACAATGAGCAGTTCTTC	CSVNPALAGSYNEQFF
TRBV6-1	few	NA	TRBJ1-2	TGTGCCAGCATAACGGGAACAGCTAACTATGGCTACACCTTC	CASITGTANYGYTF
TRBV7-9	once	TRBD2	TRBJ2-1	TGTGCCAGCAGCGGGAGACTAGCGATCAATGAGCAGTTCTTC	CASSGRLAINEQFF
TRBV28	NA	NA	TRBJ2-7	TGTGCCAGCAGCCCGACAGGACCTGTCTACGAGCAGTACTTC	CASSPTGPVYEQYF
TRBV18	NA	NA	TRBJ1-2	TGTGCCAGCTCACCCTCGGTCGACGATGGCTACACCTTC	CASSPSVDDGYTF
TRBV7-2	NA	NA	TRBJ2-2	TGTGCCAGCAGCTTGGGCAACATAGAGGCCGGGGAGCTGTTTTTT	CASSLGNIEAGELFF
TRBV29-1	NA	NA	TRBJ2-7	TGCAGCGTTGGACAGAGCGAGCAGTACTTC	CSVGQSEQYF
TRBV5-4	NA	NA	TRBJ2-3	TGTGCCAGCGGTTTGGCAGATACGCAGTATTTT	CASGLADTQYF
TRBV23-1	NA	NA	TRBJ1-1	TGCGCCAGCAGTCATTCTAACACTGAAGCTTTCTTT	CASSHSNTEAFF